The entry that follows covers one T cell receptor beta chain sequence. This specimen comes from a study of blood T cell repertoires in COVID-19. Study context: PBMCs, B-cell-depleted T cells, or T cells provided the cDNA or gDNA that made up the material.

Germline V gene data show CDR1 as SGHTA and CDR2 as FQGNSA. This CDR3 has 15 residues. Trimming stripped 1 base from V and 5 bases from J, with 12 bases between. Here immunoSEQ multiplex PCR was the method, and the copy in TCRdb shows in-frame clones only, minus some. The sample carries 130,000 to 150,000 clones, about 85% recorded once. The receptor was derived from a human donor with acute or convalescent COVID-19. The donor label of this sample is uncertain. This chain connects TRBV7-2 to TRBJ1-5, with a possible D match to TRBD1 (5 bases). The sample taken for sequencing was peripheral blood. CDR3 DNA sequence: TGTGCCAGCAGCTTAGACGAGACAGAGGATCAGCCCCAGCATTTT. Translation: CASSLDETEDQPQHF.